These T cell receptor beta chains were read from a single sample in a study of T cell changes during pregnancy in multiple sclerosis. Profiled with immunoSEQ multiplex PCR; TCRdb holds only in-frame clones, not every one. The data show 25,000 to 35,000 clones, roughly nine tenths seen once. The source was CD8+ T cells from peripheral blood mononuclear cells, collected before pregnancy. The receptor source for this set is a female donor with multiple sclerosis, enrolled in a pregnancy study. Each CDR3 is given with its conserved first and last residue. Fields, in order: clone size, D gene, J gene, V gene, CDR3 DNA, CDR3 protein. A D gene is named only where the DNA matches it firmly. Clone size is stated in some rows and not others, as once, few, many or a class when expanded.

>NA|TRBD1|TRBJ1-2|TRBV7-2
TGTGCCAGCAGCTGGGGACAGGGGCTTGGAGGCTACACCTTC
CASSWGQGLGGYTF
>NA|NA|TRBJ1-1|TRBV6-6
TGTGCCAGCAGTTACTCGAAACAGCTGAACACTGAAGCTTTCTTT
CASSYSKQLNTEAFF
>NA|NA|TRBJ1-1|TRBV28
TGTGCCAGCAGTTTCCGGGGAAAGGTTGAAGCTTTCTTT
CASSFRGKVEAFF
>NA|TRBD1|TRBJ1-1|TRBV6-6
TGTGCCAGCAGTTACCCGGGACAGGCAATGAACACTGAAGCTTTCTTT
CASSYPGQAMNTEAFF
>NA|TRBD1|TRBJ2-7|TRBV4-2
TGTGCCAGCAGCCAAGACGGGACAGGGTACGAGCAGTACTTC
CASSQDGTGYEQYF
>NA|NA|TRBJ2-5|TRBV29-1
TGCAGCGTTCGCGGGGGTCGGACAGCGGGGGAGACCCAGTACTTC
CSVRGGRTAGETQYF
>NA|TRBD1|TRBJ2-3|TRBV9
TGTGCCAGCAGCGCCCCCGGACAGGGGGCCGCAGATACGCAGTATTTT
CASSAPGQGAADTQYF
>NA|TRBD1|TRBJ2-7|TRBV15
TGTGCCACCAGCAGTGACAGGGGGCCCTACGAGCAGTACTTC
CATSSDRGPYEQYF
>NA|TRBD2|TRBJ2-1|TRBV9
TGTGCCAGCAGCTCACCCCGGGTCGGACTAGCGGGCCATGAGCAGTTCTTC
CASSSPRVGLAGHEQFF
>NA|NA|TRBJ2-7|TRBV28
TGTGCCAGCAGTTTTGGACAGTACTCCTACGAGCAGTACTTC
CASSFGQYSYEQYF
>NA|NA|TRBJ2-3|TRBV7-3
TGTGCCAGCAGCTTATCCGGGGTGGGCACAGATACGCAGTATTTT
CASSLSGVGTDTQYF
>NA|NA|TRBJ1-2|TRBV25-1
TGTGCCAGCTGCCCTAGCGGGGGAAGTGGCTACACCTTC
CASCPSGGSGYTF
>NA|NA|TRBJ2-1|TRBV7-6
TGTGCCAGCAGTCCGGAAGTTAGGGGCAATGAGCAGTTCTTC
CASSPEVRGNEQFF
>NA|NA|TRBJ1-1|TRBV19
TGTGCCAGAGACCACAGTAACACTGAAGCTTTCTTT
CARDHSNTEAFF
>NA|TRBD1|TRBJ1-3|TRBV5-4
TGTGCCAGCAGCCTACGGACAGGGCACTTGATCTTT
CASSLRTGHLIF
>NA|TRBD2|TRBJ2-1|TRBV5-4
TGTGCCAGCACCAAATGGGAGGGGCTAGGTATCAATGAGCAGTTCTTC
CASTKWEGLGINEQFF
>few|NA|TRBJ2-7|TRBV5-1
TGCGCCAGCAGCCAGGAGCGGGCAACTAGCTACGAGCAGTACTTC
CASSQERATSYEQYF
>NA|TRBD1|TRBJ1-1|TRBV11-3
TGTGCCAGCAGCGCCCGGACAGGGGCCAACACTGAAGCTTTCTTT
CASSARTGANTEAFF
>NA|TRBD2|TRBJ2-3|TRBV27
TGTGCCAGCACCCTTGGGGGACTAGCGGGATCTAGCACAGATACGCAGTATTTT
CASTLGGLAGSSTDTQYF
>once|NA|TRBJ1-4|TRBV27
TGTGCCAGCAGTTTACGGGGGGGCCGGTATGAAAAACTGTTTTTT
CASSLRGGRYEKLFF
>NA|NA|TRBJ1-5|TRBV4-3
TGCGCCAGCAGCCAAGATAAAGGGGCGGGGGATCAGCCCCAGCATTTT
CASSQDKGAGDQPQHF
>NA|NA|TRBJ1-2|TRBV27
TGTGCCAGCAGTACAGGGTCCCATGGCTACACCTTC
CASSTGSHGYTF
>once|NA|TRBJ2-2|TRBV19
TGTGCCAGTAGTATAGGACTAAACACCGGGGAGCTGTTTTTT
CASSIGLNTGELFF
>NA|NA|TRBJ2-7|TRBV28
TGTGCCAGCAGTTTTGGGCCGGAGGCCTACGAGCAGTACTTC
CASSFGPEAYEQYF
>NA|NA|TRBJ1-1|TRBV5-4
TGTGCCAGCAGCTTGGAGCTCCGGGACACAAACACTGAAGCTTTCTTT
CASSLELRDTNTEAFF
>NA|TRBD1|TRBJ1-2|TRBV28
TGTGCCAGCAGCACCTCCCCCGGGACAGGGGTAGGAGTAGGTCCCTATTACGGCTACACCTTC
CASSTSPGTGVGVGPYYGYTF
>NA|TRBD1|TRBJ2-7|TRBV7-6
TGTGCCAGCAGCCCCATAGGGGACAGGAACTACGAGCAGTACTTC
CASSPIGDRNYEQYF
>NA|NA|TRBJ2-1|TRBV6-5
TGTGCCAGCCGCGGGGCCCTCTACAATGAGCAGTTCTTC
CASRGALYNEQFF
>NA|TRBD2|TRBJ2-1|TRBV9
TGTGCCAGCAGCGACCCTAGCGGAAAACAGAATGAGCAGTTCTTC
CASSDPSGKQNEQFF
>NA|TRBD1|TRBJ2-7|TRBV5-1
TGCGCCAGCAAGACAGGGGGGAGCTCCTACGAGCAGTACTTC
CASKTGGSSYEQYF
>NA|NA|TRBJ1-4|TRBV27
TGTGCCAGCAGTTTCACGTCCGCGGGATCAACTAATGAAAAACTGTTTTTT
CASSFTSAGSTNEKLFF
>NA|NA|TRBJ2-1|TRBV6-5
TGTGCCAGCAGTTACTCGTCAGGTTTCGTGAATGAGCAGTTCTTC
CASSYSSGFVNEQFF
>once|NA|TRBJ2-1|TRBV7-6
TGTGCCAGCAGCGACCGAAGGAGCTCCTACAATGAGCAGTTCTTC
CASSDRRSSYNEQFF
>NA|NA|TRBJ1-2|TRBV19
TGTGCCAGTAGTAGGCAGGGCAACTATGGCTACACCTTC
CASSRQGNYGYTF
>NA|NA|TRBJ2-7|TRBV18
TGTGCCAGCTCACCACTCTCAACGGGTTCCTCCTACGAGCAGTACTTC
CASSPLSTGSSYEQYF
>NA|TRBD1|TRBJ1-6|TRBV7-3
TGTGCCAGCAGCTTAGGGACAGGGACGTTCGGCAACAGTAATTCACCCCTCCACTTT
CASSLGTGTFGNSNSPLHF
>few|NA|TRBJ2-1|TRBV5-4
TGTGCCTCTCGAGGGGGTTCCTACAATGAGCAGTTCTTC
CASRGGSYNEQFF
>NA|NA|TRBJ1-1|TRBV29-1
TGCAGCGCTCGCGCGGGGGGGGAAGCTTTCTTT
CSARAGGEAFF
>NA|TRBD1|TRBJ2-6|TRBV7-3
TGTGCCAGCAGCGGGGACACAGGGGCCGGGGCCAACGTCCTGACTTTC
CASSGDTGAGANVLTF
>once|NA|TRBJ2-1|TRBV27
TGTGCCAGCAGCCTTTTGGGGGGGGCCAATGAGCAGTTCTTC
CASSLLGGANEQFF
>NA|NA|TRBJ2-1|TRBV5-1
TGCGCCAGCAGCTTGCCAAAGAGCTCCTACAATGAGCAGTTCTTC
CASSLPKSSYNEQFF
>NA|NA|TRBJ2-3|TRBV7-9
TGTGCCAGCAGCCTGGCTTCAGGGCTTTTCGGGGATACGCAGTATTTT
CASSLASGLFGDTQYF
>NA|TRBD1|TRBJ2-7|TRBV5-1
TGCGCCAGCAGCTTGTCCCCGGGACAGGGCTACTACGAGCAGTACTTC
CASSLSPGQGYYEQYF
>NA|TRBD2|TRBJ2-7|TRBV4-2
TGTGCCAGCAGTCCCGGACTAGCGGGAGCGGGCGAGCAGTACTTC
CASSPGLAGAGEQYF
>NA|NA|TRBJ2-2|TRBV7-9
TGTGCCATTTTCACAGGGAGCAGCGGGGAGCTGTTTTTT
CAIFTGSSGELFF
>NA|NA|TRBJ2-6|TRBV15
TGTGCCACCAGCAGAGATTCAATTGGAGCAGGGGCCAACGTCCTGACTTTC
CATSRDSIGAGANVLTF
>NA|TRBD2|TRBJ2-3|TRBV4-2
TGTGCCAGCAGCCAAGATCTAGCGGGGGGCACAGATACGCAGTATTTT
CASSQDLAGGTDTQYF
>NA|TRBD2|TRBJ2-7|TRBV28
TGTGCCAGCAGTCCGGGACTAGCGGGAGCTTGGAACGAGCAGTACTTC
CASSPGLAGAWNEQYF
>NA|NA|TRBJ2-7|TRBV19
TGTGCCAGTAGCCCCCTTTCGGTCAGGGACGAGCAGTACTTC
CASSPLSVRDEQYF
>NA|NA|TRBJ1-5|TRBV7-2
TGTGCCAGCAGCTTACGAATGGCACAGCCCCAGCATTTT
CASSLRMAQPQHF
>NA|NA|TRBJ2-6|TRBV5-1
TGCGCCAGCAGTTATCGGGGGGCCCTGGAGATGTCTGGGGCCAACGTCCTGACTTTC
CASSYRGALEMSGANVLTF